The sequence of this T cell receptor (beta chain) was determined in a study of cytomegalovirus exposure and HLA in healthy donors. Study findings and constraints: High sensitivity and specificity were reportedly achieved when the classifier diagnosed cytomegalovirus status.

In the PCR, 60 Vbeta and 13 Jbeta primers were used. Profiling relied on immunoSEQ multiplex PCR, and the TCRdb table lists in-frame clones only, not all of them. The table has some 120,000 clones, around 81% seen once. V was clipped by 5 bases and J by 1 base, with 9 bases between them. Germline CDR1 is MNHEY and CDR2 is SMNVEV (reference sequence). This CDR3 is 14 amino acids long. Points on this clone: Its target is unknown.

Sequencing used PBMCs. This sequence originates from a woman in her 30s in good health and CMV-seronegative. The chain carries TRBV27 and TRBJ2-1, with D possibly matching TRBD1 (6 bases). Here the CDR3 reads CASSRTASYNEQFF. The CDR3 DNA sequence: TGTGCCAGCAGTCGGACAGCATCCTACAATGAGCAGTTCTTC.